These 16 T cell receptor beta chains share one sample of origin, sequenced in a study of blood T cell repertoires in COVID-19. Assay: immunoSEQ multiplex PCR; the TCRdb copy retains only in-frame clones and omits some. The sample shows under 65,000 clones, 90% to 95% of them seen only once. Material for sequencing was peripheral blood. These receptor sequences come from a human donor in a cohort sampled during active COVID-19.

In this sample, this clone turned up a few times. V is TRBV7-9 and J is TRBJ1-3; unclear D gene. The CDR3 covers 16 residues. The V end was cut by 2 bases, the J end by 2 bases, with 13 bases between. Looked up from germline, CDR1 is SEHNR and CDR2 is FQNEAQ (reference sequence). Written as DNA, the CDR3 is TGTGCCAGCAGCTTATCGAACCGTCAGGCTGGAAACACCATATATTTT. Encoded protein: CASSLSNRQAGNTIYF.

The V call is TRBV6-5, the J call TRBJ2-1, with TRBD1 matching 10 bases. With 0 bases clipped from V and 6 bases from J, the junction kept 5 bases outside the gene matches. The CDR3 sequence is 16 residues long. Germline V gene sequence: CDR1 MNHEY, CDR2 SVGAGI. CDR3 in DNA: TGTGCCAGCAGTTACTCCCGGACAGGGGGGTTCAATGAGCAGTTCTTC. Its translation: CASSYSRTGGFNEQFF.

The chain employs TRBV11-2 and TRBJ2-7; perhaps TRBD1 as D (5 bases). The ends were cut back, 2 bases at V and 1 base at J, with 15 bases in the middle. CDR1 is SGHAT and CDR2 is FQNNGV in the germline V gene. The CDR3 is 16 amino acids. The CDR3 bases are TGTGCCAGCAGCTTACGTTCCCGCAGGGAATCCTACGAGCAGTACTTC. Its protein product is CASSLRSRRESYEQYF.

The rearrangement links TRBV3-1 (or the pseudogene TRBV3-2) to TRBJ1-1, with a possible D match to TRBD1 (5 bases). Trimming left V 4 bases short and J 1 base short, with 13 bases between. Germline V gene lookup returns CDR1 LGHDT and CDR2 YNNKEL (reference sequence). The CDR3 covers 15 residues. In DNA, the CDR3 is TGTGCCAGCAGCCCCTGGACGGGGGGGAACACTGAAGCTTTCTTT. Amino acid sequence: CASSPWTGGNTEAFF.

This chain's CDR3 is CASSADRSNYGYTF. As DNA, the CDR3 is TGTGCCAGCAGCGCGGACAGAAGCAACTATGGCTACACCTTC. V usage is TRBV2 and J usage is TRBJ1-2, with a tentative D call TRBD1 (6 bases). The germline CDR1 and CDR2 sequences are SNHLY and FYNNEI. Deletions cut 6 bases from V and 2 bases from J, with 13 bases between. CDR3 size: 14 residues.

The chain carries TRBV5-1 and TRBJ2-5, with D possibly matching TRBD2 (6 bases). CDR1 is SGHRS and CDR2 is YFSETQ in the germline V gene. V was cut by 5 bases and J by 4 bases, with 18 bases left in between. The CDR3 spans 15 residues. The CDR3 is CASRPVQGGGETQYF. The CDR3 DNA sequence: TGCGCCAGCAGGCCGGTCCAGGGAGGTGGAGAGACCCAGTACTTC.

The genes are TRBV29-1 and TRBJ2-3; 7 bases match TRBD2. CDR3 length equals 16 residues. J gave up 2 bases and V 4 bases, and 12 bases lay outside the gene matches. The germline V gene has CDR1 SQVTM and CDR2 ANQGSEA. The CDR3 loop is CSVVGSSGSPTDTQYF. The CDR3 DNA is TGCAGCGTTGTGGGGTCTAGCGGATCACCCACAGATACGCAGTATTTT.

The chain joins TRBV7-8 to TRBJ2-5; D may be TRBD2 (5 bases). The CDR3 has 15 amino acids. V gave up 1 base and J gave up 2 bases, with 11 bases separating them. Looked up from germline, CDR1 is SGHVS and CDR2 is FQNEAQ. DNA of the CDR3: TGTGCCAGCAGCTTAGTGATAGGCGGGCAAGAGACCCAGTACTTC. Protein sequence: CASSLVIGGQETQYF.

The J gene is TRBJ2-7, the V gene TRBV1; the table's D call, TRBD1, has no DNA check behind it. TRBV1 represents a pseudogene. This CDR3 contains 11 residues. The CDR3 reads CTSSPTGERYF. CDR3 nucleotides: TGCACCAGCAGCCCGACAGGGGAAAGATACTTC.

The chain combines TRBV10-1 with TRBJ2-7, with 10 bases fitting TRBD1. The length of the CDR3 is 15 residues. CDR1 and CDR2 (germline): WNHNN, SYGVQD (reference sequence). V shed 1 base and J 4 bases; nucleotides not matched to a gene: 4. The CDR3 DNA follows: TGCGCCAGCAGTGAGTTGGACAGGGGGACGTACGAGCAGTACTTC. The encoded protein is CASSELDRGTYEQYF.

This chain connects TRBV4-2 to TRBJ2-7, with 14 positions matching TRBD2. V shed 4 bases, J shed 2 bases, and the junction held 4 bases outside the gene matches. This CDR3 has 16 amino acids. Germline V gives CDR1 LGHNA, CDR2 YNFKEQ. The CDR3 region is CASSPGTSGSAYEQYF. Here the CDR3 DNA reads TGTGCCAGCAGCCCCGGGACTAGCGGGAGTGCCTACGAGCAGTACTTC.

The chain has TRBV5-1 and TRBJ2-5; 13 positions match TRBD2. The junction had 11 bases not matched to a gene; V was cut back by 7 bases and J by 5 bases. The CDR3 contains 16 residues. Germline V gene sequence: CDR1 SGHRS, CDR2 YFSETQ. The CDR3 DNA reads TGCGCCAGCCGGGGACTAGCGGGGTCCCCGGGGGAGACCCAGTACTTC. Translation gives CASRGLAGSPGETQYF.

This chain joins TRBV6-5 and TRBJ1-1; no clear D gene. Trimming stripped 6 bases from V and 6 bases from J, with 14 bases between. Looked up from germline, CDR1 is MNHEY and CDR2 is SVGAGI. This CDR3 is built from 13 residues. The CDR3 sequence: CASRLNGDSEAFF. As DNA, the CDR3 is TGTGCCAGCAGGTTAAACGGGGATTCTGAAGCTTTCTTT.

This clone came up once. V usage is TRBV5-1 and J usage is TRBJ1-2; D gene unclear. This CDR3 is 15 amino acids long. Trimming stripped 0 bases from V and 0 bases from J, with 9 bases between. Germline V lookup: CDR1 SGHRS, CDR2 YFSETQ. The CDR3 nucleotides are TGCGCCAGCAGCTTGGTTGGGGAGGCTAACTATGGCTACACCTTC. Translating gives CASSLVGEANYGYTF. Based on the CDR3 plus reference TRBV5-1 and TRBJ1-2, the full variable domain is KAGVTQTPRYLIKTRGQQVTLSCSPISGHRSVSWYQQTPGQGLQFLFEYFSETQRNKGNFPGRFSGRQFSNSRSEMNVSTLELGDSALYLCASSLVGEANYGYTFGSGTRLTVV.

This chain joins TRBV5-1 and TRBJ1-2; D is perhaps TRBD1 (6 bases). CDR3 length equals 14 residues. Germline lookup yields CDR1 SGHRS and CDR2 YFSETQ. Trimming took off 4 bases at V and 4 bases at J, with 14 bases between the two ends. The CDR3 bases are TGCGCCAGCAGCCCGACAGGACCCCTCTATGGCTACACCTTC. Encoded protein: CASSPTGPLYGYTF. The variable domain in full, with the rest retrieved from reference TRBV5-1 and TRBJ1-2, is KAGVTQTPRYLIKTRGQQVTLSCSPISGHRSVSWYQQTPGQGLQFLFEYFSETQRNKGNFPGRFSGRQFSNSRSEMNVSTLELGDSALYLCASSPTGPLYGYTFGSGTRLTVV.

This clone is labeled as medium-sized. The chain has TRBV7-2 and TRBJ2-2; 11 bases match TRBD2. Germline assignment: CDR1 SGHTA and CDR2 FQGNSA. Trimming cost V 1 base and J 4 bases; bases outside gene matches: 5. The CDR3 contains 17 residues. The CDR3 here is CASSLGSGRVRTGELFF. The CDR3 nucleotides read TGTGCCAGCAGCTTAGGTAGCGGGAGGGTTCGCACCGGGGAGCTGTTTTTT.